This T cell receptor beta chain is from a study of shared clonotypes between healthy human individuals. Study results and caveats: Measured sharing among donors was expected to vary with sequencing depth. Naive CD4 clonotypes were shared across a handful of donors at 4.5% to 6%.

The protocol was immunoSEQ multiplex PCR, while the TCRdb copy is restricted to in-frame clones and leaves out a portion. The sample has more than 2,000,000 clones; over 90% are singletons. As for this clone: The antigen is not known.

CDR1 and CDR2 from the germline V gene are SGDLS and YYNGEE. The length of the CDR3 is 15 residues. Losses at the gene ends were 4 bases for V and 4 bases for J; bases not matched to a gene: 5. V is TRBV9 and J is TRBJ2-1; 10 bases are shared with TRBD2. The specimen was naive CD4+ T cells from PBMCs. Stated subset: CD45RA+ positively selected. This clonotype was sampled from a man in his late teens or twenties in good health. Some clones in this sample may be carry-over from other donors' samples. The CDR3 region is CASSYTSGNYNEQFF. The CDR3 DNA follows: TGTGCCAGCAGCTATACTAGCGGGAATTACAATGAGCAGTTCTTC.